This record concerns one T cell receptor beta chain sequence. The data belong to a study of T cell responses to AZD1222 COVID-19 vaccine. Profiled with immunoSEQ multiplex PCR; TCRdb holds only in-frame clones, not every one. The table records 100,000 to 150,000 clones, about 88% of them present only once. The CDR3 runs to 16 residues. Germline CDR1 is PRHDT and CDR2 is FYEKMQ (reference sequence). Trimming removed 5 bases from V and 5 bases from J; junction bases left unmatched: 14. The V gene is TRBV13, the J gene TRBJ1-1, with 7 positions matching TRBD1. The material was peripheral blood, obtained on day 0 of AZD1222 vaccination. The receptor comes from an adult in good health. CDR3 bases: TGTGCCAGCAGCGAAACGACGGAGGGGGCTGGGACTGAAGCTTTCTTT. It specifies CASSETTEGAGTEAFF.